What follows are 18 T cell receptor beta chains derived from one specimen sequenced in a study of blood T cell repertoires in COVID-19. The protocol was immunoSEQ multiplex PCR, while the TCRdb copy is restricted to in-frame clones and leaves out a portion. The sample has 300,000 to 400,000 clones, 85% to 90% seen once. The sample consisted of peripheral blood. The receptors originated from a woman between 65 and 79 years old with COVID-19, enrolled during active disease.

The J gene is TRBJ1-5, the V gene TRBV27; 9 bases are a match to TRBD1. The CDR3 consists of 13 residues. J was trimmed by 6 bases and V by 8 bases; bases with no gene match: 5. In germline, CDR1 is MNHEY, CDR2 SMNVEV (reference sequence). The chain's CDR3 is CASARDRVQPQHF. CDR3 DNA sequence: TGTGCCAGCGCCCGGGACAGGGTTCAGCCCCAGCATTTT.

The V gene is TRBV5-4, the J gene TRBJ1-4, with TRBD1 matching 8 bases. There are 15 residues in the CDR3. The V segment lost 3 bases and the J segment 7 bases; nucleotides outside the gene matches: 8. Germline V gene data show CDR1 as SGHNT and CDR2 as YYREEE (reference sequence). The chain's CDR3 is CASSSNQGAREKLFF. CDR3 DNA: TGTGCCAGCAGCTCCAATCAGGGGGCTCGTGAAAAACTGTTTTTT.

The V and J genes are TRBV3-1 (or the pseudogene TRBV3-2) and TRBJ2-1, with D possibly being TRBD2 (6 bases). The germline CDR1 and CDR2 sequences are LGHDT and YNNKEL (reference sequence). The CDR3 is 15 amino acids. With 1 base removed from V and 11 bases from J, the gap between germline ends came to 18 bases. CDR3 region: CASSQATGTSLKQFF. The CDR3 DNA is TGTGCCAGCAGCCAAGCGACGGGGACTTCCTTAAAGCAGTTCTTC.

The CDR3: CASGYPIPGQGWMNTEAFF. CDR3 DNA sequence: TGTGCTAGTGGTTACCCTATACCGGGACAGGGCTGGATGAACACTGAAGCTTTCTTT. The V call is TRBV12-5, the J call TRBJ1-1, with 9 bases that match TRBD1. The V and J ends lost 4 bases and 0 bases, in that order; junction bases with no gene match: 15. The CDR3 sequence is 19 residues long. Per the germline V gene, CDR1 is LGHNT and CDR2 is FRNRAP. Drawing the rest from reference TRBV12-5 and TRBJ1-1, the complete variable domain is DARVTQTPRHKVTEMGQEVTMRCQPILGHNTVFWYRQTMMQGLELLAYFRNRAPLDDSGMPKDRFSAEMPDATLATLKIQPSEPRDSAVYFCASGYPIPGQGWMNTEAFFGQGTRLTVV.

This clone was counted a few times. The rearrangement uses TRBV6-5 and TRBJ1-3; D is possibly TRBD1 (6 bases). This CDR3 comprises 14 residues. The V and J ends lost 8 bases and 3 bases respectively, with 14 bases between them. Germline CDR1 and CDR2: MNHEY and SVGAGI. The CDR3 DNA reads as TGTGCCAGCGGGAACTACAGGGATGGAAACACCATATATTTT. Its translation: CASGNYRDGNTIYF.

The DNA of the CDR3 is TGTGCCAGCAGAGGAGGAGGGTTTGGAGGCGAGCAGTACTTC. This gives the protein CASRGGGFGGEQYF. This rearrangement joins TRBV2 to TRBJ2-7; the D gene is possibly TRBD2 (6 bases). CDR1 and CDR2 from the germline V gene are SNHLY and FYNNEI. V was clipped by 6 bases and J by 6 bases, with 18 bases between them. This CDR3 is built from 14 residues.

The chain is built from TRBV9 and TRBJ2-5, with 12 bases fitting TRBD2. The CDR3 has 16 amino acids. V lost 3 bases and J lost 2; bases outside the gene matches: 5. The germline V gene has CDR1 SGDLS and CDR2 YYNGEE. The CDR3, as DNA: TGTGCCAGCAGCGACCCGACTAGCGGGGGACAAGAGACCCAGTACTTC. Its protein is CASSDPTSGGQETQYF.

Comments on this clone: Other nucleotide sequences in the sample specify the same CDR3. This chain joins TRBV30 and TRBJ2-2; TRBD2 matches at 13 bases. V lost 2 bases and J lost 6; bases outside the gene matches: 3. Per the germline V gene, CDR1 is GTSNPN and CDR2 is SVGIG (reference sequence). The CDR3 is made up of 15 amino acids. The chain's CDR3 is CAWSPGLAGAGELFF. Here the CDR3 DNA reads TGTGCCTGGAGTCCCGGACTAGCGGGGGCCGGGGAGCTGTTTTTT.

This chain links TRBV24-1 with TRBJ2-2; perhaps TRBD1 as D (5 bases). The CDR3 length is 16 residues. Germline V gene lookup returns CDR1 KGHDR and CDR2 SFDVKD. Trimming pared 3 bases from V and 0 bases from J, leaving 10 bases between. CDR3 residues: CATSDKDITNTGELFF. The CDR3 region has the DNA TGTGCCACCAGTGATAAGGACATCACGAACACCGGGGAGCTGTTTTTT.

The rearrangement uses TRBV28 and TRBJ1-5; D is undetermined. The CDR3 covers 15 residues. Between the trimmed V and J ends, which lost 2 bases and 1 base, there was a span of 9 bases. Germline assignment: CDR1 MDHEN and CDR2 SYDVKM. DNA of the CDR3: TGTGCCAGCAGTTTAGAGGGCTCAAGCAATCAGCCCCAGCATTTT. Amino acids: CASSLEGSSNQPQHF.

The chain employs TRBV7-3 and TRBJ1-2; 8 bases fit TRBD1. V lost 3 bases to trimming and J lost 6 bases; unmatched junction nucleotides: 9. CDR1 SGHTA and CDR2 FQGTGA come from the germline V gene. CDR3 length equals 15 residues. CDR3 sequence reads: CASSFAGGGLDGYTF. CDR3 in DNA: TGTGCCAGCAGCTTCGCAGGGGGCGGGTTGGATGGCTACACCTTC.

The chain recombines TRBV7-8 with TRBJ1-2; perhaps TRBD1 as D (6 bases). CDR3 length equals 15 residues. V was cut by 5 bases and J by 0 bases, with 13 bases left in between. Germline values: CDR1 SGHVS, CDR2 FQNEAQ. The chain's CDR3 is CASSDGQLANYGYTF. CDR3 nucleotide sequence: TGTGCCAGCAGCGACGGACAGCTAGCTAACTATGGCTACACCTTC.

The chain has TRBV11-2 and TRBJ2-6; possibly TRBD2 for D (5 bases). The V end lost 5 bases, the J end lost 2 bases, and 13 bases lay between the germline ends. CDR1 is SGHAT and CDR2 is FQNNGV in the germline V gene. The CDR3 has 16 amino acids. The CDR3 DNA reads as TGTGCCAGCAGCCTAGGACTTTCCACTGGGGCCAACGTCCTGACTTTC. Translated, it gives CASSLGLSTGANVLTF.

The chain couples TRBV9 to TRBJ2-3; the match to TRBD2 covers 7 bases. The CDR3 runs 16 residues. The germline V gene encodes CDR1 SGDLS and CDR2 YYNGEE. The V segment lost 2 bases and the J segment 0 bases; nucleotides outside the gene matches: 6. This CDR3 reads CASSVGGGASTDTQYF. CDR3 nucleotide sequence: TGTGCCAGCAGCGTGGGCGGGGGTGCTAGCACAGATACGCAGTATTTT.

The rearrangement joins TRBV2 to TRBJ1-2; TRBD1 agrees at 9 bases. Germline V gene sequence: CDR1 SNHLY, CDR2 FYNNEI. This CDR3 contains 15 residues. J lost 4 bases, V lost 5 bases, and 8 bases had no gene match. CDR3 protein: CASSFTGGAGYGYTF. CDR3 coding DNA: TGTGCCAGCAGTTTTACAGGGGGCGCGGGCTATGGCTACACCTTC.

The chain joins TRBV30 to TRBJ1-5; D unclear. The CDR3 loop spans 13 amino acids. V lost 1 base and J 5 bases, leaving 9 bases between the germline ends. Germline CDR1 GTSNPN, CDR2 SVGIG (reference sequence). In nucleotides, the CDR3 is TGTGCCTGGAGTGACGGGTCTTATCAGCCCCAGCATTTT. Translated: CAWSDGSYQPQHF. The entire variable domain, with the rest obtained from reference TRBV30 and TRBJ1-5, is as follows: SQTIHQWPATLVQPVGSPLSLECTVEGTSNPNLYWYRQAAGRGLQLLFYSVGIGQISSEVPQNLSASRPQDRQFILSSKKLLLSDSGFYLCAWSDGSYQPQHFGDGTRLSIL.

The rearrangement joins TRBV19 to TRBJ1-1; the D is unclear. Germline V CDR1 and CDR2: LNHDA, SQIVND (reference sequence). The CDR3 length is 14 residues. Trimming took off 2 bases at V and 5 bases at J, with 12 bases between the two ends. DNA for the CDR3: TGTGCCAGTAGTATACTGACCCGGGGAACTGAAGCTTTCTTT. This codes for CASSILTRGTEAFF.

This clone appeared once. The chain combines TRBV10-1 with TRBJ2-1, with 16 nucleotides matching TRBD2. After removal of 9 bases from V and 9 bases from J, the junction contained 11 bases not matched to a gene. Germline V gene data show CDR1 as WNHNN and CDR2 as SYGVQD (reference sequence). The CDR3 length is 16 residues. CDR3 DNA: TGCGCCAGTTCGGGACTAGCGGGGGGGCAGCTCGGTGAGCAGTTCTTC. This sequence encodes CASSGLAGGQLGEQFF.